The rows below give T cell receptor beta chains drawn from one sample of a study of somatic mutations in T cells in chronic GVHD. Generated by immunoSEQ multiplex PCR, the TCRdb table keeps only in-frame clones and is missing some. The table shows roughly 15,000 clones, with about 80% occurring only once. The sequenced sample consisted of Vbeta20-negative CD4+ T cells from blood. These receptors came from a male patient between 50 and 60 years old with chronic graft-versus-host disease. The T cells may partly be graft donor cells. Each CDR3 is given with its conserved first and last residue. D genes are given only for firm matches. Only part of the rows carry a size: once, few, many, or a class if the clone is expanded.

v_call,j_call,d_call,clone_size,cdr3_nt,cdr3_aa
TRBV7-9,TRBJ1-1,NA,NA,TGTGCCAGCAGCCAATCACAGATGAACACTGAAGCTTTCTTT,CASSQSQMNTEAFF
TRBV14,TRBJ2-7,TRBD1,NA,TGTGCCAGCGGACCAAAGCAGAGGACAGGGGAAGGAACGGGGCAGTACTTC,CASGPKQRTGEGTGQYF
TRBV18,TRBJ1-2,NA,few,TGTGCCAGCTCACCACCGATGGATGGGGCTGGCTACACCTTC,CASSPPMDGAGYTF
TRBV18,TRBJ2-2,NA,NA,TGTGCCAGCTCACCGGCGGGTTCAGCGGAGACCGGGGAGCTGTTTTTT,CASSPAGSAETGELFF
TRBV6-4,TRBJ2-7,TRBD1,NA,TGTGCCAGCAGTCCACAGGGGGGCCCCTACGAGCAGTACTTC,CASSPQGGPYEQYF
TRBV7-2,TRBJ1-2,TRBD1,NA,TGTGCCAGCAGCAGCCAGGGGGCGCGGGGCTACACCTTC,CASSSQGARGYTF
TRBV7-2,TRBJ2-3,NA,NA,TGTGCCAGCAGCCAAACGACTAGCACAGATACGCAGTATTTT,CASSQTTSTDTQYF
TRBV4-2,TRBJ1-5,NA,NA,TGTGCCAGCAGCCAAGTGGCGGCGAGCAATCAGCCCCAGCATTTT,CASSQVAASNQPQHF
TRBV4-3,TRBJ1-2,TRBD1,NA,TGCGCCAGCAGCCAATACCCCACGACAGGGGGCTATGGCTACACCTTC,CASSQYPTTGGYGYTF
TRBV6-6,TRBJ1-5,TRBD1,once,TGTGCCAGCACTCACCGGGACAGAAAAGGCAATCAGCCCCAGCATTTT,CASTHRDRKGNQPQHF
TRBV5-5,TRBJ2-3,TRBD1,NA,TGTGCCAGCAGCGCGGAGACAGGGATCAGGGCAGATACGCAGTATTTT,CASSAETGIRADTQYF
TRBV4-2,TRBJ1-5,TRBD1,NA,TGTGCCAGCAGCCAACAAACAGGGGGAATTCAGCCCCAGCATTTT,CASSQQTGGIQPQHF
TRBV7-2,TRBJ1-4,NA,few,TGTGCCAGCAGCTTAGGGGGCGGCGAAAAACTGTTTTTT,CASSLGGGEKLFF
TRBV6-5,TRBJ2-7,TRBD1,NA,TGTGCCAGCAGTTACGGGACAGGGGGCCTCTACGAGCAGTACTTC,CASSYGTGGLYEQYF
TRBV6-5,TRBJ2-7,NA,NA,TGTGCCAGCAGTTACTCATCCTCGTACGAGCAGTACTTC,CASSYSSSYEQYF
TRBV4-3,TRBJ1-2,NA,NA,TGCGCCAGCAGCCAAGATTCGGCGGTAGGCTACACCTTC,CASSQDSAVGYTF
TRBV7-2,TRBJ2-3,NA,once,TGTGCCAGCAGCCCCCGACCCACGGGTGATACGCAGTATTTT,CASSPRPTGDTQYF
TRBV7-3,TRBJ2-2,TRBD2,NA,TGTGCCAGCAGCCCGCTAGCGGGAGCCGGGGAGCTGTTTTTT,CASSPLAGAGELFF
TRBV7-6,TRBJ2-7,TRBD1,NA,TGTGCCAGCAGCTTAGCCTTGGACAGGGTCCCTGGCGAGCAGTACTTC,CASSLALDRVPGEQYF
TRBV28,TRBJ2-2,NA,NA,TGTGCCAGCAGTTTAGCAGGGGACGGCGGGGAGCTGTTTTTT,CASSLAGDGGELFF
TRBV4-1,TRBJ1-2,TRBD1,few,TGCGCCAGCAGCCAAGATGAACAGGGGGCGGTTCGTGGCTACACCTTC,CASSQDEQGAVRGYTF
TRBV7-9,TRBJ1-3,NA,NA,TGTGCCAGCAGCTTAGCGCAACAGACCCGAAACACCATATATTTT,CASSLAQQTRNTIYF
TRBV5-5,TRBJ1-2,NA,NA,TGTGCCAGCAGCTTGGCGGACAGTAACTATGGCTACACCTTC,CASSLADSNYGYTF
TRBV7-9,TRBJ2-5,NA,NA,TGTGCCAGCAGCCCAGGAGGGGCCGCAGAGACCCAGTACTTC,CASSPGGAAETQYF
TRBV6-5,TRBJ2-7,NA,NA,TGTGCCAGCAGTTACAACGGGAACTCCTACGAGCAGTACTTC,CASSYNGNSYEQYF
TRBV6-1,TRBJ1-5,NA,NA,TGTGCCAGCGGGGGGGTCGATCAGCCCCAGCATTTT,CASGGVDQPQHF
TRBV6-6,TRBJ2-1,TRBD2,NA,TGTGCCAGCGATGAATTAGCGGGAGGGCTATACAATGAGCAGTTCTTC,CASDELAGGLYNEQFF
TRBV7-9,TRBJ2-3,NA,NA,TGTGCCAGCAGCCGATTTGGGGGGGCAGAGGGTACGCAGTATTTT,CASSRFGGAEGTQYF
TRBV11-2,TRBJ2-2,TRBD1,NA,TGTGCCAGCAGCTTAGTCCCAGGGGGTTTAACCGGGGAGCTGTTTTTT,CASSLVPGGLTGELFF
TRBV29-1,TRBJ1-2,TRBD1,NA,TGCAGCGCACTAACAGGGGGACATGGCTACACCTTC,CSALTGGHGYTF
TRBV29-1,TRBJ2-3,NA,few,TGCAGCGTTGAACTGTCTAGAACAGATACGCAGTATTTT,CSVELSRTDTQYF
TRBV5-4,TRBJ1-1,TRBD1,NA,TGTGCCAGCAGCGCCGACGGGACAGGGCTGAACACTGAAGCTTTCTTT,CASSADGTGLNTEAFF
TRBV7-3,TRBJ2-2,NA,NA,TGTGCCAGCAGCTTAATGGGGACTCCCTCCACCGGGGAGCTGTTTTTT,CASSLMGTPSTGELFF
TRBV2,TRBJ2-1,TRBD2,NA,TGTGCCAGCAGTCCCAATGCTGGACTAGCGGGGGGGCTTGAGCAGTTCTTC,CASSPNAGLAGGLEQFF
TRBV6-1,TRBJ1-5,TRBD1,NA,TGTGCCCACCAGGGGGATGGCAATCAGCCCCAGCATTTT,CAHQGDGNQPQHF
TRBV5-6,TRBJ2-3,NA,NA,TGTGCCAGCAGCTTGGGTGTCCCGAGAAGCACAGATACGCAGTATTTT,CASSLGVPRSTDTQYF
TRBV7-6,TRBJ2-1,NA,NA,TGTGCCAGCAGCCACCCCTTAGGGAGCTCCTACAATGAGCAGTTCTTC,CASSHPLGSSYNEQFF
TRBV7-8,TRBJ2-4,TRBD1,NA,TGTGCCAGCAGCCGCGACAGGGCGACCAAAAACATTCAGTACTTC,CASSRDRATKNIQYF
TRBV4-3,TRBJ2-7,NA,once,TGCGCCAGCAGCCAAGATCCATGGGGGCAGGCTTACGAGCAGTACTTC,CASSQDPWGQAYEQYF
TRBV7-2,TRBJ2-1,TRBD2,NA,TGTGCCAGCAGCTCGGGACTAGCGGGATGGGGTGAGCAGTTCTTC,CASSSGLAGWGEQFF
TRBV9,TRBJ2-1,TRBD2,NA,TGTGCCAGCAGCGTAGCGGCGGGAGGGGGAGGCAATGAGCAGTTCTTC,CASSVAAGGGGNEQFF
TRBV6-5,TRBJ1-5,NA,NA,TGTGCCAGCAGTTACTCCCAGGTTAATCAGCCCCAGCATTTT,CASSYSQVNQPQHF
TRBV29-1,TRBJ1-1,TRBD1,NA,TGCAGCGTTGTGGCCACGGGACAGCTGAACACTGAAGCTTTCTTT,CSVVATGQLNTEAFF
TRBV11-2,TRBJ2-7,NA,NA,TGTGCCAGCAGCCCGGCGGGGGCCCGAAGTATCTCCGAGCAGTACTTC,CASSPAGARSISEQYF
TRBV5-3,TRBJ1-2,NA,once,TGTGCCAGAAGCTGTCCAGGTCAATATCGGTATGGCTACACCTTC,CARSCPGQYRYGYTF
TRBV5-6,TRBJ2-7,TRBD1,NA,TGTGCCAGCAGCTTGGGACAGGGTCGCTACGAGCAGTACTTC,CASSLGQGRYEQYF
TRBV2,TRBJ2-3,TRBD2,NA,TGTGCCACCACCACTAGCGGGGGACTTGATACGCAGTATTTT,CATTTSGGLDTQYF
TRBV6-5,TRBJ2-2,NA,NA,TGTGCCAGCAGTCGACGGGGAGAATCTCGGGAGCTGTTTTTT,CASSRRGESRELFF
TRBV9,TRBJ1-3,NA,NA,TGTGCCAGCAGCGTAGAAAGCTACTCTGGAAACACCATATATTTT,CASSVESYSGNTIYF
TRBV19,TRBJ1-1,NA,NA,TGTGCCAGTAGTATAGGGGCCCAAGCTTTCTTT,CASSIGAQAFF
TRBV6-5,TRBJ2-7,NA,NA,TGTGCCAGTCAGAAGGACAGCTACGAGCAGTACTTC,CASQKDSYEQYF
TRBV6-5,TRBJ1-6,NA,few,TGTGCCAGCAGTGGAGGAGACTATTCACCCCTCCACTTT,CASSGGDYSPLHF
TRBV11-3,TRBJ2-1,TRBD2,NA,TGTGCCAGCAGCTTAACCCCTGGGGGACTAGCGGACAATGAGCAGTTCTTC,CASSLTPGGLADNEQFF
TRBV18,TRBJ2-7,TRBD1,NA,TGTGCCAGCTCACTGGGACAGGGCCACGAGCAGTACTTC,CASSLGQGHEQYF
TRBV28,TRBJ1-5,NA,NA,TGTGCCAGCAGACGACGGGGTTCAGGAGCCCAGCATTTT,CASRRRGSGAQHF
TRBV28,TRBJ1-2,TRBD1,NA,TGTGCCAGCAGTCCTCTGGGACAGGGAGGCTATGGCTACACCTTC,CASSPLGQGGYGYTF
TRBV19,TRBJ2-3,TRBD1,NA,TGTGCCAGTAGTCCTCCCTCCGGGACAGGGAGTGCAGATACGCAGTATTTT,CASSPPSGTGSADTQYF
TRBV5-4,TRBJ1-5,NA,NA,TGTGCCAGCAGCCCCGGACAGCCTAATAGCAATCAGCCCCAGCATTTT,CASSPGQPNSNQPQHF
TRBV4-1,TRBJ1-2,NA,few,TGCGCCAGCAGCCAAGGGCAGGGCTATGGCTACACCTTC,CASSQGQGYGYTF